The present T cell receptor (beta chain) was sequenced within a study of control samples from healthy donors and cancer patients (dated by TCRdb to about 2020). Turning to this clone: Its antigen is not yet known. Base-call qualities are not available, and no considerably larger clone is one nucleotide away.

Deletion took 3 bases off V and 8 bases off J, with a span of 11 bases between the germline ends. The CDR3 contains 12 residues, cysteine and phenylalanine counted. Of the read, only the CDR3 DNA is kept; its 36 bases are in frame from base 1. Sequences SGDLS (CDR1) and YYNGEE (CDR2) are obtained from the germline V gene. Receptor amplification or capture employed the immunoSEQ multiplex PCR assay. TCRdb carries this immuneACCESS record with in-frame sequences only. Its versions omit some clonotypes, under half of them owing to an unresolved V gene in the studies checked, with the rest unexplained. The sample table contains approximately 84,000 clones; only one count was recorded for roughly 78% of them. The ten largest account for around 9.5% of the sample.

This clonotype originated in a woman in her sixties or seventies in good health. The chain is made from TRBV9 and TRBJ1-2; matching of 5 bases hints at TRBD1 as the D gene. The material sequenced was blood. The CDR3 amino acid sequence is: CASSATEMGYTF. The nucleotides are TGTGCCAGCAGCGCGACAGAAATGGGCTACACCTTC.